The 23 T cell receptor beta chains below were found in one sample sequenced in a study of blood T cell repertoires in COVID-19. Using immunoSEQ multiplex PCR, the repertoire was profiled, and TCRdb retains in-frame clones only, with some absent. The sample yields roughly 210,000 clones, around 87% seen once. The material sequenced was PBMCs or T cells enriched from blood (not recorded which). These receptors originate from a man in his thirties or forties in a cohort exposed to, infected with or recovered from COVID-19 (not recorded which).

The V call is TRBV7-9, the J call TRBJ1-1; D perhaps matches TRBD1 (5 bases). This CDR3 region has 17 residues. The germline gives CDR1 SEHNR, CDR2 FQNEAQ (reference sequence). Trimming removed 3 bases from V and 3 bases from J, with 20 bases in between. The CDR3 region is CASSFNSFGHPDTEAFF. CDR3 in DNA: TGTGCCAGCAGCTTTAACTCATTTGGACACCCGGACACTGAAGCTTTCTTT.

The chain joins TRBV4-1 to TRBJ2-7; 8 positions agree with TRBD1. There are 14 residues in the CDR3. Germline-derived CDR1 and CDR2 are MGHRA and YSYEKL. Losses at the gene ends were 4 bases for V and 3 bases for J; bases not matched to a gene: 5. CDR3 sequence: CASSLKTGVYEQYF. CDR3 bases: TGCGCCAGCAGCCTCAAGACAGGGGTCTACGAGCAGTACTTC.

In nucleotides, the CDR3 is TGTGCCATCAGTCTATCAGCGGGAGGATCGAATTACGAGCAGTACTTC. This codes for CAISLSAGGSNYEQYF. The chain has TRBV10-3 and TRBJ2-7, with 9 bases fitting TRBD2. Unmatched junction bases numbered 12, after V lost 5 bases and J lost 4 bases. This CDR3 is built from 16 residues. The germline gives CDR1 ENHRY, CDR2 SYGVKD.

The rearrangement joins TRBV9 to TRBJ2-7, with TRBD2 matching over 10 bases. The V segment lost 3 bases and the J segment 0 bases; nucleotides outside the gene matches: 6. The CDR3 consists of 16 residues. Germline assignment: CDR1 SGDLS and CDR2 YYNGEE. CDR3 DNA: TGTGCCAGCAGCGCCGGGACTAGCGCCTTCTCCTACGAGCAGTACTTC. It codes for CASSAGTSAFSYEQYF.

V usage is TRBV11-3 and J usage is TRBJ2-7; 7 bases line up with TRBD1. CDR1 is SGHNT, CDR2 YENEEA, per germline. After removal of 3 bases from V and 7 bases from J, the junction contained 6 bases not matched to a gene. CDR3 length: 13 residues. DNA for the CDR3: TGTGCCAGCAGCTTTGAGGGGGCGAGGGAGCAGTACTTC. Amino acid sequence: CASSFEGAREQYF.

The V gene is TRBV11-2, the J gene TRBJ2-7; 8 bases are a match to TRBD1. The germline V gene has CDR1 SGHAT and CDR2 FQNNGV. The CDR3 sequence is 13 residues long. With 5 bases clipped from V and 2 bases from J, the junction kept 2 bases outside the gene matches. The CDR3 nucleotides read TGTGCCAGCAGCACAGGGGGACCCTACGAGCAGTACTTC. Translated: CASSTGGPYEQYF.

The chain carries TRBV7-2 and TRBJ1-1; tentative D call: TRBD1 (5 bases). Between the trimmed V and J ends, which lost 3 bases and 4 bases, there was a span of 9 bases. The CDR3 length is 13 residues. CDR1 is SGHTA, CDR2 FQGNSA, per germline. CDR3 DNA: TGTGCCAGCAGCTTGTGGGGGGGCACTGAAGCTTTCTTT. Its translation is CASSLWGGTEAFF.

The rearrangement links TRBV2 to TRBJ1-1; 9 nucleotides line up with TRBD1. The germline CDR1 and CDR2 sequences are SNHLY and FYNNEI. The trim removed 5 bases at V and 5 bases at J, leaving 6 bases unmatched. This CDR3 region has 14 residues. The CDR3 DNA sequence: TGTGCCAGCAGTCAACAGGGGGCGATGACTGAAGCTTTCTTT. Its translation is CASSQQGAMTEAFF.

V usage is TRBV18 and J usage is TRBJ2-3, with D possibly being TRBD2 (5 bases). The germline V gene has CDR1 KGHSH and CDR2 LQKENI. Deletions cut 1 base from V and 2 bases from J, with 19 bases between. The CDR3 sequence is 18 residues long. The CDR3 is CASSPLTGILRLTDTQYF. CDR3 nucleotide sequence: TGTGCCAGCTCACCACTTACGGGAATTCTTAGACTCACAGATACGCAGTATTTT.

This chain joins TRBV7-8 and TRBJ2-4, with D maybe TRBD2 (7 bases). Germline V lookup: CDR1 SGHVS, CDR2 FQNEAQ. This CDR3 has 16 residues. V was shortened by 1 base and J by 7 bases, with 17 bases between the two germline ends. As DNA, the CDR3 is TGTGCCAGCAGCTTAGGGGGGGGCAATTCAAAGAACATTCAGTACTTC. It codes for CASSLGGGNSKNIQYF. The entire variable domain, with the rest obtained from reference TRBV7-8 and TRBJ2-4, is as follows: GAGVSQSPRYKVAKRGQDVALRCDPISGHVSLFWYQQALGQGPEFLTYFQNEAQLDKSGLPSDRFFAERPEGSVSTLKIQRTQQEDSAVYLCASSLGGGNSKNIQYFGAGTRLSVL.

This clone occurred a few times. This chain connects TRBV28 to TRBJ1-4; D is possibly TRBD1 (6 bases). Trimming removed 3 bases at V and 5 bases at J, with 13 bases between. Germline V gene lookup returns CDR1 MDHEN and CDR2 SYDVKM. The length of the CDR3 is 15 residues. The CDR3 nucleotides read TGTGCCAGCAGTTTGTTGCCAGGGGCGAATGAAAAACTGTTTTTT. Its translation: CASSLLPGANEKLFF.

The V call is TRBV13, the J call TRBJ2-7, with TRBD2 as a possible D gene (6 bases). The CDR3 extends over 15 amino acids. The germline gives CDR1 PRHDT, CDR2 FYEKMQ (reference sequence). Between the trimmed V and J ends, which lost 0 bases and 4 bases, there was a span of 13 bases. This chain's CDR3 is CASSLGGRSPYEQYF. The DNA for the CDR3 is TGTGCCAGCAGCTTAGGCGGGAGATCCCCTTACGAGCAGTACTTC.

The chain joins TRBV4-2 to TRBJ2-7; TRBD2 matches at 8 bases. The germline V gene has CDR1 LGHNA and CDR2 YNFKEQ. CDR3 length: 16 amino acids. The trim removed 0 bases at V and 2 bases at J, leaving 6 bases unmatched. Here the CDR3 reads CASSQDIAGQPYEQYF. Written as DNA, the CDR3 is TGTGCCAGCAGCCAAGATATAGCGGGGCAGCCCTACGAGCAGTACTTC.

CDR3 DNA sequence: TGTGCCAGCAGTTTATATGGGGACAGGTTACGGTATGGCTACACCTTC. As protein: CASSLYGDRLRYGYTF. The rearrangement links TRBV27 to TRBJ1-2, with 8 positions matching TRBD1. Germline lookup yields CDR1 MNHEY and CDR2 SMNVEV (reference sequence). This CDR3 has 16 residues. V was clipped by 1 base and J by 5 bases; unmatched bases: 9.

This rearrangement joins TRBV5-1 to TRBJ2-7; 9 bases map to TRBD1. Germline CDR1 reads SGHRS; CDR2 reads YFSETQ. This CDR3 comprises 14 residues. J lost 4 bases, V lost 7 bases, and 9 bases had no gene match. The DNA for the CDR3 is TGCGCCAGCGGAATCCGGGACAGGGAGTACGAGCAGTACTTC. This sequence encodes CASGIRDREYEQYF.

The rearrangement joins TRBV28 to TRBJ2-5; the D is unclear. The germline V and J ends were trimmed by 3 bases and 5 bases, with 13 bases remaining between them. The CDR3 is 14 amino acids. CDR1 and CDR2 (germline): MDHEN, SYDVKM. The CDR3 sequence: CASSFLEGGETQYF. Here the CDR3 DNA reads TGTGCCAGCAGTTTTCTCGAAGGCGGTGAGACCCAGTACTTC.

The chain links TRBV28 to TRBJ1-1; the D gene is possibly TRBD1 (5 bases). Trimming took 7 bases from V and 6 from J, leaving 15 bases between them. The CDR3 runs to 13 residues. Germline V gene sequence: CDR1 MDHEN, CDR2 SYDVKM. The DNA of the CDR3 is TGTGCCAGCACGGGGGGTTTCACCGCTGAAGCTTTCTTT. This codes for CASTGGFTAEAFF.

The rearrangement links TRBV27 to TRBJ1-1; tentative D call: TRBD1 (6 bases). V was shortened by 7 bases and J by 1 base, with 13 bases between the two germline ends. This CDR3 comprises 14 residues. Germline CDR1 and CDR2: MNHEY and SMNVEV (reference sequence). The CDR3 DNA reads as TGTGCCAGCACGAAGGGACACGCGAACACTGAAGCTTTCTTT. Protein sequence: CASTKGHANTEAFF.

CDR3 DNA: TGCGCCAGCAGCTTCCACTCTGGGGCCAACGTCCTGACTTTC. Residues: CASSFHSGANVLTF. The rearrangement links TRBV5-1 to TRBJ2-6, with D uncertain. Germline V gene sequence: CDR1 SGHRS, CDR2 YFSETQ. Trimming removed 2 bases from V and 0 bases from J, with 3 bases in between. The CDR3 sequence is 14 residues long.

The genes are TRBV7-3 and TRBJ1-1; 8 positions agree with TRBD1. This CDR3 region has 14 residues. V was pared by 5 bases and J by 7 bases, with 9 bases of the junction left unmatched. The germline gives CDR1 SGHTA, CDR2 FQGTGA. The CDR3 nucleotides are TGTGCCAGCAGCCTCGACAGGGGCGAGGGTGAAGCTTTCTTT. This gives the protein CASSLDRGEGEAFF.

The chain uses TRBV7-3 and TRBJ2-1; perhaps TRBD2 as D (5 bases). This CDR3 contains 17 residues. Germline V gives CDR1 SGHTA, CDR2 FQGTGA. V lost 0 bases to trimming and J lost 4 bases, with 16 bases between them. Written as DNA, the CDR3 is TGTGCCAGCAGCTTAACGTCGGGAAAAGGACCATACAATGAGCAGTTCTTC. It is translated as CASSLTSGKGPYNEQFF.

V and J are TRBV3-1 (or the pseudogene TRBV3-2) and TRBJ1-1; 11 bases map to TRBD1. The CDR3 consists of 15 residues. CDR1 is LGHDT and CDR2 is YNNKEL in the germline V gene (reference sequence). J was trimmed by 7 bases and V by 6 bases; bases with no gene match: 10. The CDR3 spells CASSRTGGAGGEAFF. The CDR3 nucleotides are TGTGCCAGCAGTAGGACAGGGGGCGCGGGCGGTGAAGCTTTCTTT.

The chain couples TRBV6-4 to TRBJ1-1; TRBD1 aligns across 10 bases. The ends lost 0 bases at V and 1 base at J; junction bases unmatched: 14. Germline V gives CDR1 MRHNA, CDR2 SNTAGT. The CDR3 contains 20 residues. The CDR3 loop reads CASSDSWDRGPSGRNTEAFF. The CDR3 region has the DNA TGTGCCAGCAGTGACTCTTGGGACAGGGGCCCGTCGGGAAGGAACACTGAAGCTTTCTTT.